This T cell receptor (beta chain) was retrieved from a study of identical twins. Study findings and constraints: Invariant cells of the MAIT and iNKT types might have partly distorted the zero-insertion analyses. Modelling underestimated the level of out-of-frame TCR alpha sharing observed in monozygotic twins. Cord blood beta clonotypes present at high abundance carried fewer insertions; no such pattern appeared in memory repertoires.

Germline assignment: CDR1 SGHKS and CDR2 YYEKEE (reference sequence). This CDR3 region has 13 residues. With 1 base removed from V and 8 bases from J, the gap between germline ends came to 7 bases. TCRdb ran MiXCR on the 5' RACE reads and lists one entry per CDR3 protein. Altogether roughly 290,000 distinct CDR3 sequences are present, more than 6.5% being singletons, with the ten largest covering approximately 2.1%. In this sample, this clonotype turned up many times. What it binds is unknown. The same data also contributed to another study, on yellow fever vaccine responses in identical twins.

The gene calls are TRBV5-5 and TRBJ1-6; no reliable D call. The TCR originated in a woman aged 18 to 35 in good health. The sequenced sample was memory (CD45RO+) T cells sorted from blood. The DNA for the CDR3 is TGTGCCAGCAGCTTGACGTGGGATTCACCCCTCCACTTT. Residues: CASSLTWDSPLHF.